The 23 T cell receptor beta chains in this list originate from one sample, sequenced in a study of T cell responses to AZD1222 COVID-19 vaccine. Some clones are missing from TCRdb's copy, which holds only in-frame ones; the method was immunoSEQ multiplex PCR. The sample holds roughly 150,000 clones, 94% seen once. The material sequenced was peripheral blood, taken 28 days after the second AZD1222 dose. These receptors originate from an adult who received the AZD1222 COVID-19 vaccine.

This clone was seen only once. The chain links TRBV5-4 to TRBJ2-7; D is tentatively TRBD1 or TRBD2 (5 bases each). Germline CDR1 reads SGHNT; CDR2 reads YYREEE (reference sequence). V was trimmed by 0 bases and J by 7 bases, leaving 14 bases between them. The CDR3 has 14 amino acids. CDR3 loop: CASSLAGASREQYF. The CDR3 nucleotides are TGTGCCAGCAGCTTGGCCGGGGCAAGCCGGGAGCAGTACTTC.

This chain connects TRBV2 to TRBJ1-2; D gene ambiguous. Per germline, CDR1 SNHLY and CDR2 FYNNEI. This CDR3 contains 13 residues. Trimming removed 4 bases from V and 7 bases from J, with 13 bases in between. The CDR3 loop is CASSGTPGRGYTF. CDR3 sequence (DNA): TGTGCCAGCAGTGGGACGCCCGGGCGTGGCTACACCTTC.

The chain uses TRBV19 and TRBJ2-7; no firm D call. The CDR3 spans 15 residues. CDR1 is LNHDA and CDR2 is SQIVND in the germline V gene (reference sequence). The V gene lost 7 bases and the J gene lost 0 bases, with 16 bases spanning the gap. This chain's CDR3 is CASTQDHFYSYEQYF. The CDR3 DNA sequence: TGTGCCAGTACCCAAGACCACTTTTACTCCTACGAGCAGTACTTC.

J is TRBJ2-1 and V is TRBV27; tentative D call: TRBD1 (5 bases). V was trimmed by 1 base and J by 5 bases, leaving 9 bases between them. Germline CDR1 MNHEY, CDR2 SMNVEV (reference sequence). The CDR3 has 14 residues. The CDR3 nucleotides read TGTGCCAGCAGTTTATGGGGCAGCCACAATGAGCAGTTCTTC. Its translation is CASSLWGSHNEQFF.

V is TRBV4-3 and J is TRBJ2-3, with D hard to call. Per the germline V gene, CDR1 is LGHNA and CDR2 is YSLEER. Trimming left V 1 base short and J 6 bases short, with 8 bases between. This CDR3 is 13 amino acids long. The CDR3: CASSQGIRDTQYF. The CDR3 DNA reads TGCGCCAGCAGCCAAGGGATTAGGGATACGCAGTATTTT.

The chain couples TRBV7-2 to TRBJ1-2; weak D call: TRBD1 (5 bases). V was pared by 4 bases and J by 4 bases, with 13 bases between. The CDR3 loop spans 14 amino acids. Germline V gene data show CDR1 as SGHTA and CDR2 as FQGNSA. The CDR3 region is CASSYRTGIYGYTF. The CDR3 DNA reads TGTGCCAGCAGCTACCGAACAGGAATCTATGGCTACACCTTC.

This chain uses TRBV28 with TRBJ2-7; D is perhaps TRBD2 (7 bases). V was pared by 3 bases and J by 5 bases, with 23 bases between. CDR3 size: 17 residues. CDR1 and CDR2 from the germline V gene are MDHEN and SYDVKM. This CDR3 is CASSLGAGVWYGDEQYF. CDR3 DNA sequence: TGTGCCAGCAGTTTGGGGGCGGGGGTTTGGTACGGCGACGAGCAGTACTTC.

The V and J genes are TRBV2 and TRBJ2-3; TRBD2 matches 7 bases. There are 14 residues in the CDR3. J lost 6 bases, V lost 8 bases, and 11 bases had no gene match. CDR1 and CDR2 (germline): SNHLY, FYNNEI. The CDR3 spells CASATSEGFDTQYF. The DNA of the CDR3 is TGTGCCAGCGCCACTAGCGAGGGATTTGATACGCAGTATTTT.

V usage is TRBV5-1 and J usage is TRBJ2-5; D unresolved. V lost 0 bases to trimming and J lost 5 bases, with 8 bases between them. The V gene's germline CDR1 is SGHRS and CDR2 YFSETQ. The CDR3 length is 13 residues. In DNA form, the CDR3 reads TGCGCCAGCAGCTTGGAACCTTACGAGACCCAGTACTTC. This sequence encodes CASSLEPYETQYF. The full variable domain, in which reference TRBV5-1 and TRBJ2-5 provide the parts outside the CDR3, is KAGVTQTPRYLIKTRGQQVTLSCSPISGHRSVSWYQQTPGQGLQFLFEYFSETQRNKGNFPGRFSGRQFSNSRSEMNVSTLELGDSALYLCASSLEPYETQYFGPGTRLLVL.

The chain recombines TRBV19 with TRBJ1-6; TRBD1 agrees at 8 bases. The CDR3 covers 15 residues. The ends lost 4 bases at V and 7 bases at J; junction bases unmatched: 6. Per germline, CDR1 LNHDA and CDR2 SQIVND (reference sequence). In nucleotides, the CDR3 is TGTGCCAGTAGTACCAGGACAGGGAAGAATTCACCCCTCCACTTT. Its translation is CASSTRTGKNSPLHF.

The CDR3: CASSLGDRWGNTIYF. The CDR3 DNA reads as TGTGCCAGCAGTTTGGGGGACAGGTGGGGAAACACCATATATTTT. The V gene is TRBV28, the J gene TRBJ1-3; 8 positions agree with TRBD1. Germline assignment: CDR1 MDHEN and CDR2 SYDVKM. The V segment lost 3 bases and the J segment 4 bases; nucleotides outside the gene matches: 5. The CDR3 totals 15 residues.

The J gene is TRBJ1-1, the V gene TRBV19; no reliable D call. V lost 1 base and J 0 bases, leaving 9 bases between the germline ends. The CDR3 is 15 amino acids. CDR1 is LNHDA and CDR2 is SQIVND in the germline V gene (reference sequence). CDR3 sequence (DNA): TGTGCCAGTAGTATAGGCGAGAAGGTGAACACTGAAGCTTTCTTT. Residues: CASSIGEKVNTEAFF.

The count of this clone is one. The V and J genes are TRBV21-1 and TRBJ2-2; the D call of TRBD2 is as the table states it, not checked on the DNA. TRBV21-1 is recorded as a pseudogene. The CDR3 loop spans 15 amino acids. In DNA, the CDR3 is TGTGCCAGCGGGGAGCAGCCTTACCGGGCGGGGGAGCTGTTTTTT. Its translation is CASGEQPYRAGELFF.

V is TRBV19 and J is TRBJ2-3; 10 bases match TRBD1. Germline CDR1 reads LNHDA; CDR2 reads SQIVND (reference sequence). V lost 3 bases and J lost 5; bases outside the gene matches: 5. The CDR3 extends over 15 amino acids. CDR3 nucleotide sequence: TGTGCCAGTAGTATTGGGACAGGGGTTAGAGATACGCAGTATTTT. Protein: CASSIGTGVRDTQYF.

The chain has TRBV30 and TRBJ1-2; D possibly corresponds to TRBD1 (5 bases). The CDR3 is made up of 14 amino acids. CDR1 and CDR2 from the germline V gene are GTSNPN and SVGIG (reference sequence). V lost 4 bases, J lost 8 bases, and 20 bases lay in between. This CDR3 reads CAWTDGASRGGYTF. CDR3 nucleotide sequence: TGTGCCTGGACAGACGGGGCAAGTAGGGGAGGCTACACCTTC. The variable domain in full, completed from reference TRBV30 and TRBJ1-2, reads SQTIHQWPATLVQPVGSPLSLECTVEGTSNPNLYWYRQAAGRGLQLLFYSVGIGQISSEVPQNLSASRPQDRQFILSSKKLLLSDSGFYLCAWTDGASRGGYTFGSGTRLTVV.

The rearrangement joins TRBV29-1 to TRBJ1-2; 8 nucleotides agree with TRBD1. Germline V gene data show CDR1 as SQVTM and CDR2 as ANQGSEA. The CDR3 is 14 amino acids. V was clipped by 4 bases and J by 8 bases; unmatched bases: 12. This CDR3 reads CSVAPRTGTRGYTF. CDR3 sequence (DNA): TGCAGCGTTGCCCCTCGGACAGGGACGCGAGGCTACACCTTC. The full variable domain, its missing parts supplied by reference TRBV29-1 and TRBJ1-2, is SAVISQKPSRDICQRGTSLTIQCQVDSQVTMMFWYRQQPGQSLTLIATANQGSEATYESGFVIDKFPISRPNLTFSTLTVSNMSPEDSSIYLCSVAPRTGTRGYTFGSGTRLTVV.

This clone was observed a single time. The chain carries TRBV2 and TRBJ2-2; tentatively, D is TRBD2 (5 bases). V dropped 8 bases and J dropped 2 bases, with 12 bases sitting between them. Germline CDR1 reads SNHLY; CDR2 reads FYNNEI. The CDR3 sequence is 14 residues long. CDR3 in DNA: TGTGCCAGCGTGGAGCGGAGTAACACCGGGGAGCTGTTTTTT. Its translation is CASVERSNTGELFF.

A single count supports this clone. The chain uses TRBV4-2 and TRBJ2-2; D gene unclear. The germline V gene encodes CDR1 LGHNA and CDR2 YNFKEQ. The CDR3 spans 12 residues. Trimming removed 2 bases from V and 5 bases from J, with 3 bases in between. The CDR3 DNA reads TGTGCCAGCAGCCAAACGACCGGGGAGCTGTTTTTT. Residues: CASSQTTGELFF.

The chain carries TRBV6-6 and TRBJ1-2; 7 bases match TRBD1. The germline gives CDR1 MNHNY, CDR2 SVGAGI (reference sequence). Trimming cost V 0 bases and J 2 bases; bases outside gene matches: 6. This CDR3 is built from 16 residues. CDR3 residues: CASSYSITGANYGYTF. Written as DNA, the CDR3 is TGTGCCAGCAGTTACTCGATCACAGGGGCCAACTATGGCTACACCTTC.

The genes are TRBV7-2 and TRBJ2-3; the D gene could be TRBD1 or TRBD2 (6 bases each). From germline, CDR1 is SGHTA and CDR2 FQGNSA. CDR3 length equals 17 residues. V dropped 1 base and J dropped 1 base, with 15 bases sitting between them. The CDR3 DNA is TGTGCCAGCAGCTTAGTTGGGAGGAGGGGGGGCACAGATACGCAGTATTTT. Its protein is CASSLVGRRGGTDTQYF.

This chain links TRBV3-1 (or the pseudogene TRBV3-2) with TRBJ2-2; 14 bases are shared with TRBD2. V shed 3 bases and J 6 bases; nucleotides not matched to a gene: 3. The CDR3 runs to 16 residues. The V gene's germline CDR1 is LGHDT and CDR2 YNNKEL (reference sequence). The CDR3 DNA is TGTGCCAGCAGCCACCCGGGACTAGCGGGAGCCGGGGAGCTGTTTTTT. It specifies CASSHPGLAGAGELFF.

The count of this clone is one. The chain has TRBV6-6 and TRBJ2-3, with 8 positions matching TRBD2. V shed 4 bases and J 3 bases; nucleotides not matched to a gene: 9. Germline values: CDR1 MNHNY, CDR2 SVGAGI (reference sequence). CDR3 length: 16 residues. The CDR3 region is CASSSPAGVGTDTQYF. CDR3 sequence (DNA): TGTGCCAGCAGTTCCCCAGCGGGAGTTGGAACAGATACGCAGTATTTT.

This clone was detected only once. One end of the junction is discordant with germline, which a read error may explain. V and J are TRBV9 and TRBJ1-3; D remains ambiguous. The CDR3 loop spans 11 amino acids. Per the germline V gene, CDR1 is SGDLS and CDR2 is YYNGEE. CDR3 region: CASSSAGDMHF. CDR3 DNA: TGTGCCAGCAGCTCGGCGGGCGACATGCATTTT.